Ten or more counts support the clone carrying this T cell receptor (beta chain). Germline CDR1 and CDR2: SEHNR and FQNEAQ (reference sequence). CDR3 size: 17 residues. V shed 6 bases and J shed 2 bases, with 22 bases lying between them. The sample originates from a study of T cell repertoires in cytomegalovirus infection. TCRdb called the reads again in MiXCR, with one record for every CDR3 protein. Here the sample spans around 250,000 distinct CDR3 sequences, 15% to 20% being singletons. This receptor was identified in a human donor in good health (CMV status not recorded). Some clones in this sample may be carry-over from other donors' samples. Sequencing was done on a sample of CD8+ T cells from PBMCs. The V gene is TRBV7-9, the J gene TRBJ1-2, with D unresolved. The CDR3, as DNA: TGTGCCAGCAGGCCACTTCGAGGTGGGGAAAAGAACTATGGCTACACCTTC. Encoded protein: CASRPLRGGEKNYGYTF.